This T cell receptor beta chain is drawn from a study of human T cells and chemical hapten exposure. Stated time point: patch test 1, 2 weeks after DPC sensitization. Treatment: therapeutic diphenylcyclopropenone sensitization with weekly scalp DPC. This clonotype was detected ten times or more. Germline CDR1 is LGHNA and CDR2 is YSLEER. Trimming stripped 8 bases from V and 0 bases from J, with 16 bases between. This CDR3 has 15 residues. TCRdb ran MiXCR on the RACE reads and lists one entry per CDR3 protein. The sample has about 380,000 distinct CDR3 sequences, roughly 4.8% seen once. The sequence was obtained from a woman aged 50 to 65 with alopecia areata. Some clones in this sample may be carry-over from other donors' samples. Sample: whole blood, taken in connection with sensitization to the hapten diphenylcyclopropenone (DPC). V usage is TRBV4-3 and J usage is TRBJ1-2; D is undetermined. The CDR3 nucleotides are TGCGCCAGCGCGCCAAACAGTGGAGCTAACTATGGCTACACCTTC. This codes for CASAPNSGANYGYTF.